This T cell receptor beta chain emerged from a study of technical replicates of blood from several donors. CDR3 length: 15 amino acids. V shed 5 bases and J shed 3 bases, with 11 bases lying between them. Germline CDR1 reads MNHNY; CDR2 reads SVGAGI (reference sequence). Produced via immunoSEQ multiplex PCR; TCRdb's table is partial and in-frame only. The repertoire holds about 72,000 clones, with about 92% as singletons. This TCR derives from a human donor in good health. The chain uses TRBV6-6 and TRBJ2-6; weak D call: TRBD2 (6 bases). The source material was T cells isolated from PBMCs. The CDR3, as DNA: TGTGCCAGCAGTCCCGCCGGGGGTGGGGCCAACGTCCTGACTTTC. As protein: CASSPAGGGANVLTF.